Following are 31 T cell receptor beta chains from one sample sequenced in a study of neoadjuvant nivolumab and ipilimumab in lung cancer. The protocol was immunoSEQ multiplex PCR, while the TCRdb copy is restricted to in-frame clones and leaves out a portion. Seen here are approximately 6,300 clones, around three fifths observed once, and the top ten hold approximately 14%. The material sequenced was tumor tissue, taken after neoadjuvant nivolumab, alone or with ipilimumab, at or shortly before surgery. These TCRs come from an adult with non-small cell lung cancer.

The chain has TRBV2 and TRBJ2-7; D is possibly TRBD1 (6 bases). Germline CDR1 SNHLY, CDR2 FYNNEI. V was cut by 6 bases and J by 5 bases, with 14 bases left in between. The CDR3 sequence is 13 residues long. Written as DNA, the CDR3 is TGTGCCAGCAGGGGGGACCAGGGGAACGAGCAGTACTTC. Translating it yields CASRGDQGNEQYF.

J is TRBJ1-2 and V is TRBV6-5, with D hard to call. Germline lookup yields CDR1 MNHEY and CDR2 SVGAGI. There are 12 residues in the CDR3. Trimming left V 8 bases short and J 8 bases short, with 15 bases between. CDR3 sequence (DNA): TGTGCCAGCGGTACCTGGGGAGGAGGCTACACCTTC. This codes for CASGTWGGGYTF.

The chain has TRBV7-9 and TRBJ2-3; 12 nucleotides line up with TRBD2. Germline CDR1 and CDR2: SEHNR and FQNEAQ (reference sequence). The V and J ends lost 4 bases and 4 bases, in that order; junction bases with no gene match: 3. This CDR3 has 15 amino acids. CDR3 nucleotide sequence: TGTGCCAGCAGCTACCGACTAGCGGGAGCAGATACGCAGTATTTT. Its protein is CASSYRLAGADTQYF. Together with reference TRBV7-9 and TRBJ2-3, the CDR3 gives the full variable domain: DTGVSQNPRHKITKRGQNVTFRCDPISEHNRLYWYRQTLGQGPEFLTYFQNEAQLEKSRLLSDRFSAERPKGSFSTLEIQRTEQGDSAMYLCASSYRLAGADTQYFGPGTRLTVL.

The rearrangement joins TRBV6-6 to TRBJ1-1; D uncertain. V lost 2 bases to trimming and J lost 1 base, with 8 bases between them. The length of the CDR3 is 14 residues. Germline CDR1 is MNHNY and CDR2 is SVGAGI (reference sequence). The CDR3 region is CASSYTEGNTEAFF. CDR3 in DNA: TGTGCCAGCAGTTACACCGAGGGGAACACTGAAGCTTTCTTT.

This clone appeared a single time. The chain joins TRBV9 to TRBJ2-4; 7 nucleotides align to TRBD1. Germline V gene data show CDR1 as SGDLS and CDR2 as YYNGEE. There are 14 residues in the CDR3. Trimming took 4 bases from V and 5 from J; bases not matched to a gene: 6. CDR3 nucleotide sequence: TGTGCCAGCAGCAGGGGGCACGGAGAAAACATTCAGTACTTC. This sequence encodes CASSRGHGENIQYF. The whole variable domain, remainder taken from reference TRBV9 and TRBJ2-4, is DSGVTQTPKHLITATGQRVTLRCSPRSGDLSVYWYQQSLDQGLQFLIQYYNGEERAKGNILERFSAQQFPDLHSELNLSSLELGDSALYFCASSRGHGENIQYFGAGTRLSVL.

This chain connects TRBV5-4 to TRBJ1-4; TRBD1 aligns across 7 bases. V shed 1 base and J 6 bases; nucleotides not matched to a gene: 3. The CDR3 is 14 amino acids. Germline CDR1 reads SGHNT; CDR2 reads YYREEE (reference sequence). Written as DNA, the CDR3 is TGTGCCAGCAGCTTGAGGCAGGGGGATGAAAAACTGTTTTTT. It translates to CASSLRQGDEKLFF.

The V gene is TRBV7-9, the J gene TRBJ2-5, with D possibly being TRBD1 or TRBD2 (5 bases each). CDR1 SEHNR and CDR2 FQNEAQ come from the germline V gene (reference sequence). Trimming took 5 bases from V and 5 from J, leaving 9 bases between them. This CDR3 is built from 12 residues. The CDR3 sequence is CASSQEGETQYF. The CDR3 DNA reads as TGTGCCAGCAGCCAAGAGGGGGAGACCCAGTACTTC.

This clone was picked up a small number of times. The chain recombines TRBV2 with TRBJ1-5; no definite D call. Germline V CDR1 and CDR2: SNHLY, FYNNEI. Trimming removed 6 bases from V and 7 bases from J, with 19 bases in between. The CDR3 runs to 15 residues. CDR3 amino acids: CASSQGGSVEQPQHF. DNA of the CDR3: TGTGCCAGCAGCCAAGGAGGTTCGGTCGAGCAGCCCCAGCATTTT.

The chain carries TRBV7-8 and TRBJ2-7; maybe TRBD1 (6 bases). V was cut by 6 bases and J by 5 bases, with 11 bases left in between. The CDR3 has 12 residues. CDR1 SGHVS and CDR2 FQNEAQ come from the germline V gene. This chain's CDR3 is CASRQQGDEQYF. For the CDR3, the DNA is TGTGCCAGCAGACAACAGGGAGACGAGCAGTACTTC.

The chain recombines TRBV5-5 with TRBJ2-3; D is perhaps TRBD2 (6 bases). V was cut by 9 bases and J by 0 bases, with 11 bases left in between. CDR1 is SGHKS, CDR2 YYEKEE, per germline (reference sequence). This CDR3 contains 13 residues. This CDR3 is CATGGASTDTQYF. In nucleotides, the CDR3 is TGTGCCACGGGCGGGGCGAGCACAGATACGCAGTATTTT.

This clone was counted once. V and J are TRBV4-2 and TRBJ2-1; 8 nucleotides align to TRBD2. Trimming at V came to 1 base and at J to 3 bases, leaving 11 bases not matched to a gene. Germline-derived CDR1 and CDR2 are LGHNA and YNFKEQ. The CDR3 runs to 18 residues. The CDR3 coding sequence is TGTGCCAGCAGCCAAGCCCCAGGGTTGGCGGGAGGCTACAATGAGCAGTTCTTC. This encodes CASSQAPGLAGGYNEQFF.

By its share, this clone is medium-sized. The identical CDR3 is also encoded by other nucleotide sequences in the sample. The chain recombines TRBV7-9 with TRBJ2-7; the match to TRBD1 covers 7 bases. CDR3 size: 14 residues. Trimming removed 5 bases from V and 3 bases from J; junction bases left unmatched: 7. Germline V gene sequence: CDR1 SEHNR, CDR2 FQNEAQ (reference sequence). The CDR3 reads CASSHRDRNYEQYF. CDR3 DNA: TGTGCCAGCAGCCACCGGGACAGAAACTACGAGCAGTACTTC. Full variable domain (remainder filled in from reference TRBV7-9 and TRBJ2-7): DTGVSQNPRHKITKRGQNVTFRCDPISEHNRLYWYRQTLGQGPEFLTYFQNEAQLEKSRLLSDRFSAERPKGSFSTLEIQRTEQGDSAMYLCASSHRDRNYEQYFGPGTRLTVT.

This clone was counted only a few times. The chain joins TRBV7-6 to TRBJ2-3; 12 bases are shared with TRBD2. The CDR3 has 15 amino acids. V shed 5 bases and J 5 bases; nucleotides not matched to a gene: 5. Germline V lookup: CDR1 SGHVS, CDR2 FNYEAQ. Written as DNA, the CDR3 is TGTGCCAGCAGCAGTGGGACTAGCGGGCGAGATACGCAGTATTTT. It specifies CASSSGTSGRDTQYF.

The chain carries TRBV30 and TRBJ2-3; weak D call: TRBD2 (6 bases). The germline V and J ends were trimmed by 0 bases and 2 bases, with 12 bases remaining between them. Germline CDR1 is GTSNPN and CDR2 is SVGIG (reference sequence). The CDR3 runs to 15 residues. Here the CDR3 reads CAWSVQRVFTDTQYF. CDR3 bases: TGTGCCTGGAGTGTACAGCGGGTATTCACAGATACGCAGTATTTT.

The chain combines TRBV11-1 with TRBJ2-1; D may correspond to TRBD1 or TRBD2 (7 bases each). The germline gives CDR1 SGHAT, CDR2 FQDESV (reference sequence). Deletions cut 8 bases from V and 9 bases from J, with 17 bases between. CDR3 length: 13 amino acids. DNA for the CDR3: TGTGCCAGCGTCCTCAGGGGGGGGAGTGAGCAGTTCTTC. This codes for CASVLRGGSEQFF.

The J gene is TRBJ2-5, the V gene TRBV29-1, with 9 nucleotides matching TRBD1. V shed 7 bases, J shed 4 bases, and the junction held 10 bases outside the gene matches. The germline gives CDR1 SQVTM, CDR2 ANQGSEA. This CDR3 has 14 amino acids. This chain's CDR3 is CSGTTGGGGETQYF. In nucleotides, the CDR3 is TGCAGCGGCACTACAGGGGGCGGGGGAGAGACCCAGTACTTC.

Judged by abundance, this clone is large. The gene calls are TRBV4-1 and TRBJ2-1; 10 bases agree with TRBD2. CDR3 length equals 16 residues. From germline, CDR1 is MGHRA and CDR2 YSYEKL. J gave up 3 bases and V 0 bases, and 2 bases lay outside the gene matches. The CDR3 is CASSQELAGIYNEQFF. For the CDR3, the DNA is TGCGCCAGCAGCCAAGAACTAGCGGGAATCTACAATGAGCAGTTCTTC.

The chain combines TRBV19 with TRBJ2-7, with a weak D call TRBD2 (5 bases). Trimming took 7 bases from V and 6 from J, leaving 16 bases between them. The CDR3 has 13 residues. Germline V lookup: CDR1 LNHDA, CDR2 SQIVND (reference sequence). CDR3 sequence reads: CASTGEPRGEQYF. DNA of the CDR3: TGTGCCAGTACCGGCGAACCTCGGGGCGAGCAGTACTTC.

This clone has just a few counts. This sequence joins TRBV14 and TRBJ2-2, with D tentatively TRBD2 (6 bases). This CDR3 is 14 amino acids long. The germline V gene encodes CDR1 SGHDN and CDR2 FVKESK. The V gene lost 4 bases and the J gene lost 6 bases, with 12 bases spanning the gap. The CDR3 protein is CASSPHGGAGELFF. Here the CDR3 DNA reads TGTGCCAGCAGCCCTCATGGAGGGGCCGGGGAGCTGTTTTTT.

The chain is built from TRBV7-2 and TRBJ2-1; 8 bases are shared with TRBD2. V lost 4 bases, J lost 2 bases, and 4 bases stayed unmatched. Germline V lookup: CDR1 SGHTA, CDR2 FQGNSA. The CDR3 spans 15 residues. CDR3 DNA sequence: TGTGCCAGCAGCTGGGGCGGGGGGACCTACAATGAGCAGTTCTTC. This sequence encodes CASSWGGGTYNEQFF. Full variable domain (missing parts from reference TRBV7-2 and TRBJ2-1): GAGVSQSPSNKVTEKGKDVELRCDPISGHTALYWYRQSLGQGLEFLIYFQGNSAPDKSGLPSDRFSAERTGGSVSTLTIQRTQQEDSAVYLCASSWGGGTYNEQFFGPGTRLTVL.

V gene TRBV7-2 combines with J gene TRBJ2-3, with 7 nucleotides matching TRBD2. Germline V gives CDR1 SGHTA, CDR2 FQGNSA. The junction had 6 bases not matched to a gene; V was cut back by 3 bases and J by 6 bases. This CDR3 is 14 amino acids long. DNA for the CDR3: TGTGCCAGCAGCTTGGGCGGGAGTTGGGATACGCAGTATTTT. This codes for CASSLGGSWDTQYF.

The chain carries TRBV6-1 and TRBJ2-7; no definite D call. Germline loops: CDR1 MNHNS, CDR2 SASEGT. Trimming took 4 bases from V and 4 from J, leaving 20 bases between them. The length of the CDR3 is 16 residues. The CDR3 region is CASSASWYGVSYEQYF. In DNA, the CDR3 is TGTGCCAGCAGTGCTAGTTGGTATGGGGTCTCTTACGAGCAGTACTTC.

This CDR3 reads CASSVDRNTEAFF. CDR3 nucleotides: TGTGCCAGCAGCGTAGACCGAAACACTGAAGCTTTCTTT. The rearrangement links TRBV9 to TRBJ1-1; the D is unclear. With 0 bases removed from V and 2 bases from J, the gap between germline ends came to 5 bases. The CDR3 is 13 residues long. CDR1 and CDR2 (germline): SGDLS, YYNGEE.

The sample holds a few counts of this clone. The gene calls are TRBV4-2 and TRBJ2-3; 8 bases fit TRBD2. V lost 1 base, J lost 0 bases, and 15 bases stayed unmatched. The CDR3 extends over 20 amino acids. Germline CDR1 reads LGHNA; CDR2 reads YNFKEQ. CDR3 sequence reads: CASSQVFPYLAGSSTDTQYF. In DNA, the CDR3 is TGTGCCAGCAGCCAAGTTTTTCCCTATCTAGCGGGTAGTAGCACAGATACGCAGTATTTT.

The chain has TRBV7-8 and TRBJ2-2; D possibly corresponds to TRBD2 (5 bases). Germline CDR1 and CDR2: SGHVS and FQNEAQ. CDR3 length equals 15 residues. The V end was cut by 4 bases, the J end by 0 bases, with 9 bases between. CDR3 sequence: CASSWVATNTGELFF. CDR3 in DNA: TGTGCCAGCAGCTGGGTAGCGACGAACACCGGGGAGCTGTTTTTT. The full variable domain, rest sourced from reference TRBV7-8 and TRBJ2-2, is GAGVSQSPRYKVAKRGQDVALRCDPISGHVSLFWYQQALGQGPEFLTYFQNEAQLDKSGLPSDRFFAERPEGSVSTLKIQRTQQEDSAVYLCASSWVATNTGELFFGEGSRLTVL.

This chain connects TRBV20-1 to TRBJ1-2; no firm D call. V was pared by 5 bases and J by 3 bases, with 4 bases between. The germline gives CDR1 DFQATT, CDR2 SNEGSKA (reference sequence). This CDR3 region has 10 residues. The CDR3 sequence: CSASHYGYTF. The CDR3 DNA sequence: TGCAGTGCTTCACACTATGGCTACACCTTC.

The gene calls are TRBV25-1 and TRBJ1-2; perhaps TRBD1 as D (5 bases). V lost 6 bases to trimming and J lost 3 bases, with 20 bases between them. The CDR3 is made up of 16 amino acids. Germline V CDR1 and CDR2: MGHDK, SYGVNS. DNA for the CDR3: TGTGCCAGCAGGAGTGGGGCAGCCGTAAGAGACTATGGCTACACCTTC. Amino acids: CASRSGAAVRDYGYTF.

The chain employs TRBV7-3 and TRBJ1-1; a weak D match, TRBD1 (6 bases). Germline V gives CDR1 SGHTA, CDR2 FQGTGA. V was cut by 3 bases and J by 5 bases, with 10 bases left in between. The CDR3 extends over 13 amino acids. CDR3 coding DNA: TGTGCCAGCAGCTTCACCGGGACAACTGAAGCTTTCTTT. The encoded protein is CASSFTGTTEAFF.

The rearrangement uses TRBV2 and TRBJ2-6; perhaps D is TRBD1 or TRBD2 (5 bases each). The CDR3 is 17 residues long. Germline-derived CDR1 and CDR2 are SNHLY and FYNNEI. V dropped 5 bases and J dropped 1 base, with 15 bases sitting between them. CDR3 amino acids: CASSKYYGASGANVLTF. The CDR3 DNA reads as TGTGCCAGCAGTAAATACTACGGGGCGTCTGGGGCCAACGTCCTGACTTTC.

The gene calls are TRBV13 and TRBJ2-5; D may correspond to TRBD1 or TRBD2 (7 bases each). This CDR3 has 15 residues. V lost 4 bases, J lost 5 bases, and 17 bases lay in between. Germline CDR1 PRHDT, CDR2 FYEKMQ (reference sequence). CDR3 protein: CASSSQGGAGETQYF. The CDR3 bases are TGTGCCAGCAGCTCTCAGGGGGGGGCTGGGGAGACCCAGTACTTC.

On this clone itself: A junction end diverges from the germline sequence, so it may reflect a read error. This chain uses TRBV5-4 with TRBJ2-1; the match to TRBD2 covers 10 bases. This CDR3 has 16 amino acids. In germline, CDR1 is SGHNT, CDR2 YYREEE (reference sequence). As DNA, the CDR3 is TGCGCCAGCAGCCAAGAACTAGCGGGAATCTACAATGAGCAGTTCTTC. This translates into CASSQELAGIYNEQFF.